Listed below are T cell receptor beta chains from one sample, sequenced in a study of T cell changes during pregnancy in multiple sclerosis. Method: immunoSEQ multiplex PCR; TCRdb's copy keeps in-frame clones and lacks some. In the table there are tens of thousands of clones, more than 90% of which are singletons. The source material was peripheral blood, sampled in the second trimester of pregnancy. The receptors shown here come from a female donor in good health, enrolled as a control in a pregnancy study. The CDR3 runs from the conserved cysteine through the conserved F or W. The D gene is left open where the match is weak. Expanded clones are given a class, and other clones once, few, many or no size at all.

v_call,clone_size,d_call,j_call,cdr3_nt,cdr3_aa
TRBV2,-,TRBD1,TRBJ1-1,TGTGCCAGATGGACAGGGTTGTGGAACACTGAAGCTTTCTTT,CARWTGLWNTEAFF
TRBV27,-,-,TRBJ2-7,TGTGCCAGCGGTCGGGACTTCACCTACGAGCAGTACTTC,CASGRDFTYEQYF
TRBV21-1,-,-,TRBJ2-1,TGTGCCAGCAGCAAATGTCCATCGAGCGGGGTGAACAATGAGCAGTTCTTC,CASSKCPSSGVNNEQFF
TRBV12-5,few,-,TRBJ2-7,TGTGCTAGTGGGGAGGCCTACGAGCAGTACTTC,CASGEAYEQYF
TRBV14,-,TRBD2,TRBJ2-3,TGTGCCAGCAGCCACGCGAGGCTAGCGGGGGGCCCTAGCACAGATACGCAGTATTTT,CASSHARLAGGPSTDTQYF
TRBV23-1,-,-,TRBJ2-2,TGCGCCAGCAGTCAATCGACTCGGGGTTGGGCGAACACCGGGGAGCTGTTTTTT,CASSQSTRGWANTGELFF
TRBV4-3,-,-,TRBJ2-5,TGCGCCAGCAGCCAAGAGCGGAGGCGCGCAGAGACCCAGTACTTC,CASSQERRRAETQYF
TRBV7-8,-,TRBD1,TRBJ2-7,TGTGCCAGCAGCTTAGGGGGACAGGGGGTCCAGCAGTACTTC,CASSLGGQGVQQYF
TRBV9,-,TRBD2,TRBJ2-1,TGTGCCAGCAGCGTAGACGGGGGGTACAATGAGCAGTTCTTC,CASSVDGGYNEQFF
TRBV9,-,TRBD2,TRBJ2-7,TGTGCCAGCAGCCCAGTGGGAGGGTCCTACGAGCAGTACTTC,CASSPVGGSYEQYF
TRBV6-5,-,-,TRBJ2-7,TGTGCCAGCAGTACCCCCGGGAAGACAGGCCAGCAGTACTTC,CASSTPGKTGQQYF
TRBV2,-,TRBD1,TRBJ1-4,TGTGCCAGCCCCGGGACAGGGGATGAAAAACTGTTTTTT,CASPGTGDEKLFF
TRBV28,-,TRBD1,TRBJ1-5,TGTGCCAGCAGTTCCGGGACAGAGTATCAGCCCCAGCATTTT,CASSSGTEYQPQHF
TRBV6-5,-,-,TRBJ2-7,TGTGCCAGCAAAGGGGCAGCCTACGAGCAGTACTTC,CASKGAAYEQYF
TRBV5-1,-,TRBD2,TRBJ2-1,TGCGCCAGCAGTAGCGGGGGGAACTCCTACAATGAGCAGTTCTTC,CASSSGGNSYNEQFF
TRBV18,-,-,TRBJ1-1,TGTGCCAGCTCACCCGGGTTAGCTACTGAAGCTTTCTTT,CASSPGLATEAFF
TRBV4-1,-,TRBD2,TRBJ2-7,TGCGCCAGCAGCCAAGATAAGGAGCGGGGGTTAGCCTACGAGCAGTACTTC,CASSQDKERGLAYEQYF
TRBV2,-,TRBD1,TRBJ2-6,TGTGCCAGCACTCAGGACAGGGTTCCTGGGGCCAACGTCCTGACTTTC,CASTQDRVPGANVLTF
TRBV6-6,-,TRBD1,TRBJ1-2,TGTGCCAGCAGAACCGGGACAGGGTCGGGCGGCTACACCTTC,CASRTGTGSGGYTF
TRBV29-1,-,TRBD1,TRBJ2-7,TGCAGCGTTGCCGGACAGGGGCATCGCGAGCAGTACTTC,CSVAGQGHREQYF
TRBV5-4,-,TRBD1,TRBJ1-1,TGTGCCAGCAGCCCGGACAGGGGATCGGACACTGAAGCTTTCTTT,CASSPDRGSDTEAFF
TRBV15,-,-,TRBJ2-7,TGTGCCACCAGCACGGGACAAAGGATCCCGTACGAGCAGTACTTC,CATSTGQRIPYEQYF
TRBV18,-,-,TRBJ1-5,TGTGCCAGCTCACCAGACACAAATCAGCCCCAGCATTTT,CASSPDTNQPQHF
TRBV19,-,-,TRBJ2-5,TGTGCCAGTAGTATAGTAAGGGGATACAGGTACCAAGAGACCCAGTACTTC,CASSIVRGYRYQETQYF
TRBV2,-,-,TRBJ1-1,TGTGCCAGTACAGGGTTCCGCACTGAAGCTTTCTTT,CASTGFRTEAFF
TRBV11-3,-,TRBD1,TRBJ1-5,TGTGCCAGCAGCTCAAGGGACAGGGGATGGGTCAATCAGCCCCAGCATTTT,CASSSRDRGWVNQPQHF
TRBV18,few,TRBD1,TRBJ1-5,TGTGCCAGCTCCCTCATTGTCAGGGGGTCGGGTCAGCCCCAGCATTTT,CASSLIVRGSGQPQHF
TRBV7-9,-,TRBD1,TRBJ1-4,TGTGCCAGCAGCTCGACAGGGGTTAATGAAAAACTGTTTTTT,CASSSTGVNEKLFF
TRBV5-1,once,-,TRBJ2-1,TGCGCCAGCAGCTTGGGGCGGGGACCTACGAACAATGAGCAGTTCTTC,CASSLGRGPTNNEQFF
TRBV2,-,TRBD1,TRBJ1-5,TGTGCCAGCAGTCTATCGGGACAGGGCAATCAGCCCCAGCATTTT,CASSLSGQGNQPQHF
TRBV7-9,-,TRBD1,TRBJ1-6,TGTGCCAGCAAGCCAGACAGGGGCCTTTCACCCCTCCACTTT,CASKPDRGLSPLHF
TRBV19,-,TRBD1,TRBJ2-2,TGTGCCAGTAGTATAGGGAGGAGGACAGGGGCTTCCGGGGAGCTGTTTTTT,CASSIGRRTGASGELFF
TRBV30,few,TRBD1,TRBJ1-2,TGTGCCTGGAGTGTACGGGACAGGGGAAGTGGCTACACCTTC,CAWSVRDRGSGYTF
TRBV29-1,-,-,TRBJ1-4,TGCAGCGTTCTGGGAGGGTTTGAAAAACTGTTTTTT,CSVLGGFEKLFF
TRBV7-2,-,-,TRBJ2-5,TGTGCCAGCAGCTACGGCGGGCAAGAGACCCAGTACTTC,CASSYGGQETQYF
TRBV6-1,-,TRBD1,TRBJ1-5,TGTGCCAGCAGCCAAGTGGGACAGCTTAATCAGCCCCAGCATTTT,CASSQVGQLNQPQHF
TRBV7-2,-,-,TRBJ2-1,TGTGCCAGCAGCTTTGACAGGATCTCCTACAATGAGCAGTTCTTC,CASSFDRISYNEQFF
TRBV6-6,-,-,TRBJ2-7,TGTGCCAGCAGGGATCCAGCGGCGCTGTACGAGCAGTACTTC,CASRDPAALYEQYF
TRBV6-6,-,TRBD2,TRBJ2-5,TGTGCCAGCAGTCGGGGGGGACCCAAGAAAACCCAGTACTTC,CASSRGGPKKTQYF
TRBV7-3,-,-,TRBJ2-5,TGTGCCAGCAGCCCCACGGTGGGCGGGGCCCAAGAGACCCAGTACTTC,CASSPTVGGAQETQYF
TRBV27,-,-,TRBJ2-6,TGTGCCAGCACAGGGGTCGCTGGGGCCAACGTCCTGACTTTC,CASTGVAGANVLTF
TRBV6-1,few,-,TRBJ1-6,TGTGCCACGGACAGAAGCGAAAATTCACCCCTCCACTTT,CATDRSENSPLHF
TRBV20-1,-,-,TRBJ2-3,TGCAGTGCAACCTCTACGGATACGCAGTATTTT,CSATSTDTQYF
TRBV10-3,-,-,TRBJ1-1,TGTGCCATCAGCAGTCACCCGGGGGGCGGCGGCACTGAAGCTTTCTTT,CAISSHPGGGGTEAFF
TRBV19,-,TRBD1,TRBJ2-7,TGTGCCAGTAGTATAACAGGGGGGACCTACGAGCAGTACTTC,CASSITGGTYEQYF
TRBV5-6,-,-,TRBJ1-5,TGTGCCAGCCGGCAGGGCAATCAGCCCCAGCATTTT,CASRQGNQPQHF
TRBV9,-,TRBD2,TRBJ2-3,TGTGCCAGCAGCCTCAGAGGACTAGCGGTTACAGATACGCAGTATTTT,CASSLRGLAVTDTQYF
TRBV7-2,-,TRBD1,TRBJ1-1,TGTGCCAGCAGCTTTCAACAGGGGACTGAAGCTTTCTTT,CASSFQQGTEAFF
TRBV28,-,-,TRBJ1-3,TGTGCCAGCAGTTTATTTCAGGGAAACACCATATATTTT,CASSLFQGNTIYF
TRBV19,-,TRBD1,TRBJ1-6,TGTGCCAGTAGTGCCCCTTCAGGGGGTTCACCCCTCCACTTT,CASSAPSGGSPLHF
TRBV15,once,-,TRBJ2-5,TGTGCCACCAAGGGGCAGCAAGAGACCCAGTACTTC,CATKGQQETQYF
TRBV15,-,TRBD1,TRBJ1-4,TGTGCCACCAGCACGGGACAGGGTGAGGAAAAACTGTTTTTT,CATSTGQGEEKLFF
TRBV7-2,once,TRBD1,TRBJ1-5,TGTGCCAGCAGCTGGGACAGGGGAAAATTTCAGCCCCAGCATTTT,CASSWDRGKFQPQHF
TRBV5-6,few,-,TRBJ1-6,TGTGCCAGCAGCTTACAGGGTGGAGGATATAATTCACCCCTCCACTTT,CASSLQGGGYNSPLHF
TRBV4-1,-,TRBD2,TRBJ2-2,TGCGCCAGTCGACTAGCGGGGGGAGCGAACACCGGGGAGCTGTTTTTT,CASRLAGGANTGELFF
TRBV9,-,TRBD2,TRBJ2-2,TGTGCCAGCAGCGTAGAGTGGGGGGGGAACACCGGGGAGCTGTTTTTT,CASSVEWGGNTGELFF
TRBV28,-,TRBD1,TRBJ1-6,TGTGCCAGCAGACCGACCGGGACAGGGAGGGGGGGGAGGGGGGCGCCCCTCCACTTT,CASRPTGTGRGGRGAPLHF
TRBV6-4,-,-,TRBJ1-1,TGTGCCAGCAGTGTAAAGTCCGGGAACACTGAAGCTTTCTTT,CASSVKSGNTEAFF
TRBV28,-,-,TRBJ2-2,TGTGCCAGCAGTCCAGGGCGGAACACCGGGGAGCTGTTTTTT,CASSPGRNTGELFF